The clone carrying this T cell receptor beta chain was detected only a few times. This sample was taken from a study of T cell changes during pregnancy in multiple sclerosis. The CDR3 sequence is 15 residues long. V was trimmed by 1 base and J by 0 bases, leaving 7 bases between them. Germline CDR1 is MGHRA and CDR2 is YSYEKL. Sequenced by immunoSEQ multiplex PCR; TCRdb stores in-frame clones only, minus some. The sample has about 22,000 clones; more than 75% are singletons. The chain recombines TRBV4-1 with TRBJ2-1; D is ambiguous. The receptor was isolated from a female donor with multiple sclerosis, enrolled in a pregnancy study. Sequenced material: CD8+ T cells from peripheral blood mononuclear cells, taken after pregnancy. The CDR3 reads CASSQVFSSYNEQFF. CDR3 sequence (DNA): TGCGCCAGCAGCCAAGTATTTAGCTCCTACAATGAGCAGTTCTTC.